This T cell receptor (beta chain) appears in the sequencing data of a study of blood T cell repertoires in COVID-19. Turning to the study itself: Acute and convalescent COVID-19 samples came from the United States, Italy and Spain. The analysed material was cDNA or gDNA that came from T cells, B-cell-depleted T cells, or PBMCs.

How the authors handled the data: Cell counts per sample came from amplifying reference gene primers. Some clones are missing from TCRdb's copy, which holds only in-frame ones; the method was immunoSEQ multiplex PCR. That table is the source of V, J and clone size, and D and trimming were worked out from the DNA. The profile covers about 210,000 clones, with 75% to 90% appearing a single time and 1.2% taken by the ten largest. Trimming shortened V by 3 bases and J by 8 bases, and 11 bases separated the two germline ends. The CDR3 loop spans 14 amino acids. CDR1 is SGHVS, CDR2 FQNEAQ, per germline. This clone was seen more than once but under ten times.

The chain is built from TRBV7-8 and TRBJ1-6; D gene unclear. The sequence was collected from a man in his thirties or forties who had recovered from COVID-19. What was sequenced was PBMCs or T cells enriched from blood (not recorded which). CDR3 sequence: CASSLTRGDSPLHF. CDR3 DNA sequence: TGTGCCAGCAGCTTGACCCGTGGAGATTCACCCCTCCACTTT. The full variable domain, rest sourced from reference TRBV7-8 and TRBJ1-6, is GAGVSQSPRYKVAKRGQDVALRCDPISGHVSLFWYQQALGQGPEFLTYFQNEAQLDKSGLPSDRFFAERPEGSVSTLKIQRTQQEDSAVYLCASSLTRGDSPLHFGNGTRLTVT.